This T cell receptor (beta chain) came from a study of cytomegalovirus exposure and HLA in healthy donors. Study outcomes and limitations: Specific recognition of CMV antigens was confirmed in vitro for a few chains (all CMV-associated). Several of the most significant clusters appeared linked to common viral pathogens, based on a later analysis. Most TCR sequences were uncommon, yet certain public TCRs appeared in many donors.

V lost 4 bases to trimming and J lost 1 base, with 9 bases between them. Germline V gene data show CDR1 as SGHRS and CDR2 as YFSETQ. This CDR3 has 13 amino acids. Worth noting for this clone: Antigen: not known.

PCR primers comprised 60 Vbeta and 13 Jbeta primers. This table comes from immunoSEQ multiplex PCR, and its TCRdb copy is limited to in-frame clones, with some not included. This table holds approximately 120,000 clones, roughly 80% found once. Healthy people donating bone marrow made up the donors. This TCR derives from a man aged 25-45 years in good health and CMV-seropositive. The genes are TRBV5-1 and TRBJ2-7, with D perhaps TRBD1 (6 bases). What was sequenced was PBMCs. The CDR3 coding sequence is TGCGCCAGCAGCATAGGACAGTCCTACGAGCAGTACTTC. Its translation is CASSIGQSYEQYF. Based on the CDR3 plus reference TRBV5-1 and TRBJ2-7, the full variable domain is KAGVTQTPRYLIKTRGQQVTLSCSPISGHRSVSWYQQTPGQGLQFLFEYFSETQRNKGNFPGRFSGRQFSNSRSEMNVSTLELGDSALYLCASSIGQSYEQYFGPGTRLTVT.